This paragraph reports one T cell receptor beta chain. One base separates it from a far larger clone, so it is likely a read error. The entry originates in a study of shared clonotypes between healthy human individuals. Trimming cost V 0 bases and J 6 bases; bases outside gene matches: 11. Germline V gene sequence: CDR1 ENHRY, CDR2 SYGVKD. This CDR3 comprises 16 residues. Sequencing was performed with immunoSEQ multiplex PCR; in TCRdb, only in-frame clones are kept and a portion is missing. The sample contains approximately 470,000 clones, approximately 84% of which appear only once. Sequenced: PBMCs. This chain links TRBV10-3 with TRBJ2-7, with TRBD2 identical over 7 bases. This receptor was taken from a middle-aged woman in good health. Some clones in this sample may be carry-over from other donors' samples. CDR3: CAISESSYGGSPEQYF. The CDR3 nucleotides are TGTGCCATCAGTGAGTCGAGTTATGGCGGGAGTCCCGAGCAGTACTTC.